The clone carrying this TCR beta chain was observed many times. This entry comes from a study of CD8+CD57+ T cells in acquired aplastic anemia. Investigators profiled TCR beta VDJ and CDR3 from genomic DNA template. TCRdb reprocessed the reads with MiXCR, giving one entry per CDR3 protein. The table lists about 400,000 distinct CDR3 sequences, 55% to 75% of them singletons. V was shortened by 5 bases and J by 0 bases, with 14 bases between the two germline ends. Germline loops: CDR1 LNHDA, CDR2 SQIVND (reference sequence). The CDR3 length is 17 residues. Sequences were obtained from sorted CD4+, CD8+, or CD8+CD57+ T cells (not recorded which) from PBMCs. The clonotype was recovered from a human donor in good health, serving as a control. The chain joins TRBV19 to TRBJ1-6; D not certain. CDR3 nucleotides: TGTGCCAGTAGTTTCACACCAATGAGCTCCTATAATTCACCCCTCCACTTT. Protein: CASSFTPMSSYNSPLHF. The full variable domain, completed using reference TRBV19 and TRBJ1-6, is DGGITQSPKYLFRKEGQNVTLSCEQNLNHDAMYWYRQDPGQGLRLIYYSQIVNDFQKGDIAEGYSVSREKKESFPLTVTSAQKNPTAFYLCASSFTPMSSYNSPLHFGNGTRLTVT.